This T cell receptor (beta chain) was obtained from a study of blood T cell repertoires in COVID-19. Turning to the study itself: Sites in the United States, Italy and Spain provided acute and convalescent COVID-19 samples. T cells, B-cell-depleted T cells, or PBMCs supplied cDNA or gDNA.

The CDR3 length is 15 residues. V lost 0 bases, J lost 6 bases, and 15 bases lay in between. TCRdb's table, derived via immunoSEQ multiplex PCR, lists solely in-frame clones and lacks some. The table has 240,000 or so clones, around 87% seen once; the top ten hold 5.5% to 9%. The source is a woman in her 70s with active or convalescent COVID-19. Sequenced: peripheral blood. The chain couples TRBV5-3 to TRBJ2-5, with D perhaps matching TRBD2 (5 bases). TRBV5-3 is placed among ORFs of uncertain function. The CDR3 loop is CARSLGSFFGKTQYF. For the CDR3, the DNA is TGTGCCAGAAGCTTGGGCAGTTTCTTCGGGAAGACCCAGTACTTC.